Sequencing of this T cell receptor (beta chain) was carried out in a study of blood T cell repertoires in COVID-19. The CDR3 covers 14 residues. Germline lookup yields CDR1 SQVTM and CDR2 ANQGSEA. The ends were cut back, 7 bases at V and 2 bases at J, with 15 bases in the middle. As processed by the authors: Reference gene primer amplification gave nucleated cell count estimates. Some clones are missing from TCRdb's copy, which holds only in-frame ones; the method was immunoSEQ multiplex PCR. The DNA gave D and trimming, while V, J and clone size come from that table. The sample includes 300,000 to 350,000 clones, 90% to 95% of them seen just once. A COVID-19 case was met by exposed participants within 2 weeks before study entry.

V gene TRBV29-1 combines with J gene TRBJ1-5, with D unclear. Sample: PBMCs or T cells enriched from blood (not recorded which). This TCR derives from a woman aged 30 to 39 who had been exposed to COVID-19. The CDR3 DNA is TGCAGCGCTGGCAGCGGTCTCGGCAATCAGCCCCAGCATTTT. Translation gives CSAGSGLGNQPQHF.